This TCR beta chain was sequenced in a study of shared clonotypes between healthy human individuals. Healthy and HIV-negative, the adult donors had no recent acute infections or vaccinations. This table comes from immunoSEQ multiplex PCR, and its TCRdb copy is limited to in-frame clones, with some not included. The sample has approximately 2.5 million clones, around nine tenths seen once. To note about this clone: Its antigen is undetermined.

V was clipped by 11 bases and J by 1 base, with 5 bases between them. The CDR3 is 10 amino acids. Germline assignment: CDR1 LNHDA and CDR2 SQIVND (reference sequence). Study conclusions and caveats: A handful of donors held about 5.1% of naive CD4 clonotypes in common. Sampling involved blood alone; tissue repertoires likely differ.

The sample was naive CD4+ T cells sorted from blood. Subset defined: CD45RA+ positively selected. The TCR sequence derives from a man aged 18 to 35 in good health. The genes are TRBV19 and TRBJ1-2; D is undetermined. In nucleotides, the CDR3 is TGTGCCTCCTATAACTATGGCTACACCTTC. It specifies CASYNYGYTF.